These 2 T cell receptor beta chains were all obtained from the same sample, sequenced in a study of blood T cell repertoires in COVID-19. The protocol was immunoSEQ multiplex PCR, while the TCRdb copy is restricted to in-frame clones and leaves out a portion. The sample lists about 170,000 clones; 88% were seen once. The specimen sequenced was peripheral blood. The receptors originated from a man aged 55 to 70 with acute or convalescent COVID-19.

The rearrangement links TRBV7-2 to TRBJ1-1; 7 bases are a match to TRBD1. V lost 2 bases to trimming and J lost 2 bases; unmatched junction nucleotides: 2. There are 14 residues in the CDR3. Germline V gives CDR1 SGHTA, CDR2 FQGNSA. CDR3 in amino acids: CASSLIGGNTEAFF. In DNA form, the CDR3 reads TGTGCCAGCAGCTTAATAGGGGGCAACACTGAAGCTTTCTTT.

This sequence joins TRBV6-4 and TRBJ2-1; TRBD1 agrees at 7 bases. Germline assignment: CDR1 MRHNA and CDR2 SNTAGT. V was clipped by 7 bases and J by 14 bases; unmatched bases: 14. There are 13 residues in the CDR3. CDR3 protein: CASTSTGLTEKFF. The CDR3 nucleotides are TGTGCCAGCACTTCGACAGGGCTTACCGAGAAGTTCTTC.